A single sample is the source of the 20 T cell receptor beta chains below, sequenced in a study of blood T cell repertoires in COVID-19. Here immunoSEQ multiplex PCR was the method, and the copy in TCRdb shows in-frame clones only, minus some. Among over 150,000 clones listed, about four fifths were seen once. What was sequenced was peripheral blood. The receptors stem from a woman of 80 years or more with active or convalescent COVID-19.

This clone has just one count. The gene calls are TRBV29-1 and TRBJ1-2; TRBD1 might be the D (6 bases). Deletions cut 0 bases from V and 8 bases from J, with 13 bases between. The CDR3 length is 13 residues. CDR1 and CDR2 from the germline V gene are SQVTM and ANQGSEA. CDR3 bases: TGCAGCGTTGAAGAATCACCAGGGGAAGGCTACACCTTC. It yields the protein CSVEESPGEGYTF.

This chain connects TRBV19 to TRBJ2-1, with 7 bases aligning to TRBD2. CDR1 and CDR2 from the germline V gene are LNHDA and SQIVND (reference sequence). J lost 3 bases, V lost 5 bases, and 16 bases had no gene match. The CDR3 runs to 18 residues. The CDR3 protein is CASSPLGVGLAVYNEQFF. CDR3 in DNA: TGTGCCAGTAGTCCATTAGGAGTTGGGCTAGCGGTCTACAATGAGCAGTTCTTC.

The V call is TRBV30, the J call TRBJ1-2; a weak D match, TRBD1 (6 bases). From germline, CDR1 is GTSNPN and CDR2 SVGIG (reference sequence). The CDR3 is made up of 13 amino acids. Between the trimmed V and J ends, which lost 3 bases and 5 bases, there was a span of 13 bases. The CDR3 protein is CAWRGHPGYGYTF. The CDR3, as DNA: TGTGCCTGGAGGGGACACCCGGGGTATGGCTACACCTTC.

The gene calls are TRBV7-9 and TRBJ1-1; a weak D match, TRBD1 (5 bases). From germline, CDR1 is SEHNR and CDR2 FQNEAQ (reference sequence). The CDR3 runs 14 residues. Trimming took 8 bases from V and 1 from J, leaving 14 bases between them. DNA of the CDR3: TGTGCCAGCGAAATCGCAGGGTGGAACACTGAAGCTTTCTTT. It codes for CASEIAGWNTEAFF.

V gene TRBV7-3 combines with J gene TRBJ2-3; 8 bases agree with TRBD2. Germline V lookup: CDR1 SGHTA, CDR2 FQGTGA. J was trimmed by 3 bases and V by 0 bases; bases with no gene match: 2. There are 15 residues in the CDR3. The CDR3 DNA reads as TGTGCCAGCAGCTTAACGGCGGGAGGTACAGATACGCAGTATTTT. This translates into CASSLTAGGTDTQYF.

The chain combines TRBV6-5 with TRBJ1-1; 7 bases fit TRBD1. The CDR3 runs 13 residues. The trim removed 5 bases at V and 3 bases at J, leaving 3 bases unmatched. The germline CDR1 and CDR2 sequences are MNHEY and SVGAGI. The CDR3 bases are TGTGCCAGCAGTAGGCAGGGGGACACTGAAGCTTTCTTT. It specifies CASSRQGDTEAFF.

This chain connects TRBV19 to TRBJ2-7, with 7 bases identical to TRBD1. The V gene's germline CDR1 is LNHDA and CDR2 SQIVND (reference sequence). V lost 5 bases, J lost 2 bases, and 6 bases stayed unmatched. The CDR3 contains 14 residues. The CDR3 DNA sequence: TGTGCCAGTAGTGTGCGACAGGGAGCCTACGAGCAGTACTTC. It specifies CASSVRQGAYEQYF.

The V and J genes are TRBV6-2 or TRBV6-3 and TRBJ2-6; possibly TRBD2 for D (6 bases). The V and J ends lost 2 bases and 3 bases respectively, with 17 bases between them. The length of the CDR3 is 18 residues. Per the germline V gene, CDR1 is MNHEY and CDR2 is SVGEGT. CDR3 sequence: CASSYTRRAPLGANVLTF. CDR3 in DNA: TGTGCCAGCAGTTACACGCGGAGGGCCCCCCTTGGGGCCAACGTCCTGACTTTC.

The chain uses TRBV6-4 and TRBJ2-1, with D possibly TRBD1 on 5 matching bases. Germline V gene lookup returns CDR1 MRHNA and CDR2 SNTAGT. The CDR3 covers 11 residues. In DNA form, the CDR3 reads TGTACGGGCCAGGGCGACAATGAGCAGTTCTTC. Translating it yields CTGQGDNEQFF.

This sequence joins TRBV19 and TRBJ1-2; unclear D gene. Germline V gene sequence: CDR1 LNHDA, CDR2 SQIVND (reference sequence). V shed 1 base and J shed 4 bases, with 7 bases lying between them. This CDR3 has 13 amino acids. Here the CDR3 DNA reads TGTGCCAGTAGTATAGGGCAGGTCTATGGCTACACCTTC. Amino acid sequence: CASSIGQVYGYTF.

The chain has TRBV2 and TRBJ1-1, with D perhaps matching TRBD1 (6 bases). Germline V gives CDR1 SNHLY, CDR2 FYNNEI. The CDR3 length is 14 residues. Trimming left V 9 bases short and J 1 base short, with 15 bases between. The CDR3 protein is CASEGDRSNTEAFF. CDR3 bases: TGTGCCAGTGAGGGGGACCGCTCGAACACTGAAGCTTTCTTT. Drawing the rest from reference TRBV2 and TRBJ1-1, the complete variable domain is EPEVTQTPSHQVTQMGQEVILRCVPISNHLYFYWYRQILGQKVEFLVSFYNNEISEKSEIFDDQFSVERPDGSNFTLKIRSTKLEDSAMYFCASEGDRSNTEAFFGQGTRLTVV.

Comment on this clone: Other DNA sequences in this sample translate to the same CDR3. This chain joins TRBV5-1 and TRBJ1-2; no clear D. Trimming took off 8 bases at V and 5 bases at J, with 16 bases between the two ends. CDR3 length equals 13 residues. Per germline, CDR1 SGHRS and CDR2 YFSETQ. The DNA of the CDR3 is TGCGCCAGTAGAACATCCAGAGGATATGGCTACACCTTC. As protein: CASRTSRGYGYTF.

This clone was seen a single time. The chain has TRBV7-3 and TRBJ1-2; D gene uncertain. This CDR3 spans 14 amino acids. Germline V gene sequence: CDR1 SGHTA, CDR2 FQGTGA. V gave up 5 bases and J gave up 6 bases, with 16 bases separating them. The CDR3, as DNA: TGTGCCAGCAGCCCCCGGGCGGGTCGAGATGGCTACACCTTC. Translation gives CASSPRAGRDGYTF.

In its sample, this clone was seen a few times. The V and J genes are TRBV30 and TRBJ2-1; TRBD2 matches at 13 bases. This CDR3 spans 15 amino acids. Unmatched junction bases numbered 7, after V lost 3 bases and J lost 8 bases. Germline loops: CDR1 GTSNPN, CDR2 SVGIG (reference sequence). The CDR3 here is CAWRAGTSGMYEQFF. DNA for the CDR3: TGTGCCTGGAGAGCCGGGACTAGCGGGATGTATGAGCAGTTCTTC.

The rearrangement uses TRBV9 and TRBJ1-3; 11 bases fit TRBD1. CDR1 and CDR2 (germline): SGDLS, YYNGEE. V shed 3 bases and J 3 bases; nucleotides not matched to a gene: 11. The CDR3 has 18 amino acids. The CDR3 spells CASSGGSGQGAFGNTIYF. The DNA for the CDR3 is TGTGCCAGCAGCGGAGGATCCGGACAGGGGGCTTTTGGAAACACCATATATTTT.

This chain connects TRBV28 to TRBJ1-1; 10 bases match TRBD1. This CDR3 comprises 14 residues. Losses at the gene ends were 6 bases for V and 3 bases for J; bases not matched to a gene: 4. The V gene's germline CDR1 is MDHEN and CDR2 SYDVKM. CDR3 in amino acids: CASRIGTGDTEAFF. In nucleotides, the CDR3 is TGTGCCAGCAGGATCGGGACAGGGGACACTGAAGCTTTCTTT.

J is TRBJ2-3 and V is TRBV5-4; 9 nucleotides agree with TRBD2. V was clipped by 2 bases and J by 4 bases; unmatched bases: 8. The CDR3 spans 16 residues. Germline CDR1 is SGHNT and CDR2 is YYREEE (reference sequence). CDR3 nucleotides: TGTGCCAGCAGCTTTAGGCTAAGCGGGAGGTCAGATACGCAGTATTTT. Encoded protein: CASSFRLSGRSDTQYF.

This clone showed up just a few times. The chain recombines TRBV12-3 or TRBV12-4 with TRBJ2-1; TRBD2 might be the D (6 bases). CDR3 length: 13 residues. Deletions cut 4 bases from V and 8 bases from J, with 12 bases between. The DNA for the CDR3 is TGTGCCAGCAGTTCGGGGGTCCTTCATGAGCAGTTCTTC. Translated: CASSSGVLHEQFF.

The chain couples TRBV18 to TRBJ1-1; the D gene is possibly TRBD1 (6 bases). Trimming took off 5 bases at V and 3 bases at J, with 13 bases between the two ends. The CDR3 spans 14 residues. Germline V lookup: CDR1 KGHSH, CDR2 LQKENI. The DNA for the CDR3 is TGTGCCAGCTCAGCATCGGACAGCGACACTGAAGCTTTCTTT. This encodes CASSASDSDTEAFF. Drawing the rest from reference TRBV18 and TRBJ1-1, the complete variable domain is NAGVMQNPRHLVRRRGQEARLRCSPMKGHSHVYWYRQLPEEGLKFMVYLQKENIIDESGMPKERFSAEFPKEGPSILRIQQVVRGDSAAYFCASSASDSDTEAFFGQGTRLTVV.

The sample holds one count of this clone. The chain has TRBV7-3 and TRBJ2-7, with D possibly being TRBD2 (5 bases). V was pared by 5 bases and J by 4 bases, with 21 bases between. Germline loops: CDR1 SGHTA, CDR2 FQGTGA. The CDR3 runs 16 residues. The CDR3 reads CASSPQALGLFYEQYF. DNA for the CDR3: TGTGCCAGCAGCCCCCAGGCACTAGGCTTGTTTTACGAGCAGTACTTC.